These T cell receptor beta chains were read from a single sample in a study of shared clonotypes between healthy human individuals. Measured with immunoSEQ multiplex PCR; TCRdb has only the in-frame clones, and not every one. The sample yields 1,100,000 or so clones, 70% to 80% seen once. Sequencing was performed on memory CD4+ T cells from PBMCs. These receptors originate from a man aged 18 to 30 in good health. Some clones in this sample may be carry-over from other donors' samples. The CDR3 runs from the conserved cysteine through the conserved F or W. Fields, in order: clone size, D gene, V gene, J gene, CDR3 DNA, CDR3 protein. A D gene is named only where the DNA matches it firmly. Not every row has a clone size; where given, it reads once, few, many or a size class.

-,TRBD2,TRBV9,TRBJ2-7,TGTGCCAGCAGCGTAGAGCTAGCGGACTACGAGCAGTACTTC,CASSVELADYEQYF
-,TRBD1,TRBV6-1,TRBJ1-2,TGTGCCAGCAGCGCAGTCTTGACAGGGGACGGCGGCTACACCTTC,CASSAVLTGDGGYTF
-,TRBD1,TRBV18,TRBJ1-1,TGTGCCAGCTCACCCGGGACAGGGTCCTTCGCTGAAGCTTTCTTT,CASSPGTGSFAEAFF
-,-,TRBV10-3,TRBJ2-2,TGTGCCATCAGTGAACTGGGGGGGCCTAACACCGGGGAGCTGTTTTTT,CAISELGGPNTGELFF
-,TRBD2,TRBV29-1,TRBJ2-1,TGCAGCGGTCTACCCGACTCCGTTAGCGGGAGGGCCTACAATGAGCAGTTCTTC,CSGLPDSVSGRAYNEQFF
-,-,TRBV7-2,TRBJ2-7,TGTGCCAGCAGCTTTCGCCCGGGAAGGGGCTACGAGCAGTACTTC,CASSFRPGRGYEQYF
once,TRBD1,TRBV5-1,TRBJ1-4,TGCGCCAGCAGCTCGTACAACCCCGGGACAGATAATGAAAAACTGTTTTTT,CASSSYNPGTDNEKLFF
-,TRBD1,TRBV15,TRBJ1-5,TGTGCCACCAGCAGGAACAGGGGGAGTAACCAGCCCCAGCATTTT,CATSRNRGSNQPQHF
-,-,TRBV28,TRBJ2-7,TGTGCCAGCAGTTTAGGACTCGCCACCTACGAGCAGTACTTC,CASSLGLATYEQYF
-,-,TRBV11-3,TRBJ2-5,TGTGCCAGCAGCTTGGGGCGAGAGACCCAGTACTTC,CASSLGRETQYF
-,TRBD2,TRBV10-3,TRBJ2-1,TGTGCCATCAGCCCAGGACTAGCGGGCCCTATAACCTATGAGCAGTTCTTC,CAISPGLAGPITYEQFF
-,-,TRBV7-6,TRBJ2-7,TGTGCCAGCAGCTTAGCGAACAGTCCCTACGAGCAGTACTTC,CASSLANSPYEQYF
-,-,TRBV7-6,TRBJ2-3,TGTGCCAGCAGCTTGGGGCACCGCACAGATACGCAGTATTTT,CASSLGHRTDTQYF
-,TRBD1,TRBV5-3,TRBJ1-5,TGTGCCAGAAGCTTGACAGGGGTTCTGAGCAATCAGCCCCAGCATTTT,CARSLTGVLSNQPQHF
few,-,TRBV4-1,TRBJ2-7,TGCGCCAGCAGCCTATCCACAGGGGGGGCCTACGAGCAGTACTTC,CASSLSTGGAYEQYF
-,-,TRBV29-1,TRBJ1-2,TGCAGCGTTGAATCGCCCTCTCCTAACTATGGCTACACCTTC,CSVESPSPNYGYTF
few,-,TRBV21-1,TRBJ2-7,TGTGCCAGCAGCAAAGCTGCCGCAGTAAGGACTAGATCCTACGAGCAGTACTTC,CASSKAAAVRTRSYEQYF
once,TRBD2,TRBV5-1,TRBJ2-1,TGCGCCAGCAGCTTGGGGACTAGCGGGCTTCTCCAGTTCTTC,CASSLGTSGLLQFF
-,-,TRBV5-1,TRBJ2-3,TGCGCCAGCAGCTTGGGGGCGGCCACAGATACGCAGTATTTT,CASSLGAATDTQYF
-,TRBD1,TRBV18,TRBJ2-7,TGTGCCAGCTCACCATGGACAGGGGGTTCCTCCTACGAGCAGTACTTC,CASSPWTGGSSYEQYF
many,-,TRBV5-1,TRBJ2-5,TGCGCCAGCAGCTTGGGGGCGGGGAGAGAGACCCAGTACTTC,CASSLGAGRETQYF
-,-,TRBV11-2,TRBJ1-5,TGTGCCAGCAGCTTAGCCCGAAATCAGCCCCAGCATTTT,CASSLARNQPQHF
-,TRBD2,TRBV5-1,TRBJ2-1,TGCGCCAGCAGCTTGGCTCTAGCGGGGGACAATGAGCAGTTCTTC,CASSLALAGDNEQFF
-,TRBD1,TRBV28,TRBJ1-3,TGTGCCACCCGGGGACAGGATTTTACTGGAAACACCATATATTTT,CATRGQDFTGNTIYF
-,-,TRBV4-2,TRBJ1-5,TGTGCCAGCAGCCAAGAGCTTATCCGGGATGACAATCAGCCCCAGCATTTT,CASSQELIRDDNQPQHF
once,-,TRBV27,TRBJ1-2,TGTGCCAGCAGTTTGGAGGGGCGCGGATATGGCTACACCTTC,CASSLEGRGYGYTF
-,-,TRBV7-2,TRBJ1-2,TGTGCCAGCAGCTTAGGTAGCAGGGATTCCTACACCTTC,CASSLGSRDSYTF